Listed below are T cell receptor beta chains from one sample, sequenced in a study of spatial heterogeneity in lung cancer. One entry per CDR3 protein results from TCRdb running MiXCR on the 5' RACE reads. The sample holds fewer than 20,000 distinct CDR3 sequences; about 6% are singletons and the top ten take around a tenth. The material sequenced was lung tumor tissue, taken at surgery. The receptors come from a female donor with early-stage non-small cell lung cancer. Each CDR3 is given with its conserved first and last residue. Each record gives: D gene, J gene, clone size, V gene, CDR3 length, CDR3 DNA, CDR3 protein. The D gene is left open where the match is weak. Only some rows state a clone size, as once, few, many or a class for expanded clones.

NA	TRBJ1-4	medium-sized	TRBV4-2	14	TGTGCCAGCAGCCAAGGCCAGGGAGGGGAAAAACTGTTTTTT	CASSQGQGGEKLFF
NA	TRBJ2-7	many	TRBV28	16	TGTGCCAGCAGTTTACCGGGGGGCCGTATCCCCTACGAGCAGTACTTC	CASSLPGGRIPYEQYF
TRBD1	TRBJ1-3	many	TRBV12-3/TRBV12-4	16	TGTGCCAGCAGTGAAGGGACAGGAATTATTGGAAACACCATATATTTT	CASSEGTGIIGNTIYF
NA	TRBJ2-2	NA	TRBV5-1	14	TGCGCAAGCAGACTGGACCGGAACACCGGGGAGCTGTTTTTT	CASRLDRNTGELFF
NA	TRBJ2-3	many	TRBV4-2	14	TGTGCCAGCAGGAAGACTAGGGGGCGAGATACGCAGTATTTT	CASRKTRGRDTQYF
TRBD2	TRBJ2-7	medium-sized	TRBV15	17	TGTGCCACCAGCAGAGACCTCTTTAGCGGGACTTCCTACGAGCAGTACTTC	CATSRDLFSGTSYEQYF
NA	TRBJ2-1	medium-sized	TRBV10-3	14	TGTGCCATCAGTGCGGCAGAATCTATCAATGAGCAGTTCTTC	CAISAAESINEQFF
NA	TRBJ1-1	many	TRBV10-3	11	TGTGCCGTCCGGAGGGGCACTGAAGCTTTCTTT	CAVRRGTEAFF
TRBD2	TRBJ2-3	few	TRBV20-1	16	TGCAGTGCTAGAGATGGTACTAGCGGGAACACAGATACGCAGTATTTT	CSARDGTSGNTDTQYF
NA	TRBJ2-3	many	TRBV20-1	18	TGCAGTGCTAGAGGAGGGGGGAGTGACGGAGGAAGCACAGATACGCAGTATTTT	CSARGGGSDGGSTDTQYF
NA	TRBJ2-2	many	TRBV28	14	TGTGCCAGCAGCGGGAACTCCGGGGGTCGGGAGCTGTTTTTT	CASSGNSGGRELFF
NA	TRBJ1-2	many	TRBV20-1	13	TGCAGTGCTAGAATTCAGGGGCGCTATGGCTACACCTTC	CSARIQGRYGYTF
TRBD1	TRBJ2-2	many	TRBV2	16	TGTGCCAGCTTCAAGGGGGACAGGGCGAACACCGGGGAGCTGTTTTTT	CASFKGDRANTGELFF
NA	TRBJ2-6	many	TRBV11-2	14	TGTGCCAGCAGCCCCGGGGTTGGGGCCAACGTCCTGACTTTC	CASSPGVGANVLTF
NA	TRBJ2-1	many	TRBV6-5	15	TGTGCCAGCAGTTACTCACAGTGGTCCAACAATGAGCAGTTCTTC	CASSYSQWSNNEQFF
TRBD1	TRBJ1-2	many	TRBV3-1	15	TGTGCCAGCAGCCACACATTCACAGGGGGCCGAGGCTACACCTTC	CASSHTFTGGRGYTF
NA	TRBJ2-1	many	TRBV20-1	14	TGCAGTGCTAGAGGGGGAGCTAGCTTGAATGAGCAGTTCTTC	CSARGGASLNEQFF
TRBD1	TRBJ1-6	many	TRBV5-4	15	TGTGCCAGCAGTTTACGGGACAGCTATAATTCACCCCTCCACTTT	CASSLRDSYNSPLHF
TRBD1	TRBJ1-1	many	TRBV15	14	TGTGCCACCAGCGCCGGGACAGGGTCCACTGAAGCTTTCTTT	CATSAGTGSTEAFF
NA	TRBJ2-3	many	TRBV20-1	14	TGCAGTGCTAGAGGGCGGGCTAGCACAGATACGCAGTATTTT	CSARGRASTDTQYF
NA	TRBJ2-7	many	TRBV6-1	12	TGTGCCAGCAGTGAACGCCTTACCGAGCAGTACTTC	CASSERLTEQYF
TRBD1	TRBJ1-4	many	TRBV4-2	16	TGTGCCAGCAGCCAAGATACAGGGGAAGGCGAGATTAAACTGTTTTTT	CASSQDTGEGEIKLFF
TRBD2	TRBJ2-7	many	TRBV7-6	16	TGTGCCAGCAGCTTAGAACTAGCGGGAGGTAGCGACGAGCAGTACTTC	CASSLELAGGSDEQYF
TRBD2	TRBJ2-1	medium-sized	TRBV9	16	TGTGCCAGCAGCCATAGCGGGAGTCGATACTACAATGAGCAGTTCTTC	CASSHSGSRYYNEQFF
NA	TRBJ2-5	many	TRBV20-1	17	TGCAGTGCTAGAGGGTCCCTAGGAGCCCGCGTACAAGAGACCCAGTACTTC	CSARGSLGARVQETQYF
NA	TRBJ2-1	many	TRBV11-2	16	TGTGCCAGCAGCCCGTCAATAGGAGGAGGGGACAATGAGCAGTTCTTC	CASSPSIGGGDNEQFF
NA	TRBJ1-4	NA	TRBV4-2	12	TGTGCCAGCAGCCAACTGGGGGAAAAACTGTTTTTT	CASSQLGEKLFF
TRBD1	TRBJ2-1	many	TRBV7-6	20	TGTGCCAGCAGCTTAGCGCTCCCCGGGACAGGGGACAACTCCTACAATGAGCAGTTCTTC	CASSLALPGTGDNSYNEQFF
NA	TRBJ2-3	many	TRBV7-9	14	TGTGCCAGCAGCTTTAGCGGTCCCACAGATACGCAGTATTTT	CASSFSGPTDTQYF
TRBD2	TRBJ2-1	many	TRBV20-1	16	TGCAGTGCCGGGACTAGCGGGAGGGCCCCGGGCAATGAGCAGTTCTTC	CSAGTSGRAPGNEQFF